The sequence of this T cell receptor beta chain was determined in a study of Ad26.COV2.S vaccination and SARS-CoV-2 variants. Study-level results: Whether participants received vaccine or placebo, their non-spike TCR breadth was similar. People given the vaccine had a wider spike-specific TCR breadth than placebo recipients did.

The treatment: 15 to 20 received Ad26.COV2.S at low or high dose, single or two shots; 5 received placebo; per-sample allocation not given. Material that was analyzed had been drawn on day 63 after the first vaccine or placebo injection. A word on this clone: The target antigen is unknown. This sample also contains other DNA sequences that code for the same CDR3.

Clones were read by immunoSEQ multiplex PCR, and TCRdb kept only the in-frame ones, dropping some. The top ten clones hold 3.5% of a sample with roughly 390,000 clones, 80% to 90% of them seen once. The CDR3 is made up of 12 amino acids. Germline V lookup: CDR1 SGDLS, CDR2 YYNGEE. With 3 bases removed from V and 1 base from J, the gap between germline ends came to 4 bases. The chain links TRBV9 to TRBJ1-1; D remains unclear. The sequence was collected from a person aged 18 to 59 who received the Ad26.COV2.S COVID-19 vaccine or a placebo. The sample consisted of peripheral blood, taken in a trial of Ad26.COV2.S vaccine versus placebo. The DNA for the CDR3 is TGTGCCAGCAGCGCAACGAACACTGAAGCTTTCTTT. It is translated as CASSATNTEAFF.